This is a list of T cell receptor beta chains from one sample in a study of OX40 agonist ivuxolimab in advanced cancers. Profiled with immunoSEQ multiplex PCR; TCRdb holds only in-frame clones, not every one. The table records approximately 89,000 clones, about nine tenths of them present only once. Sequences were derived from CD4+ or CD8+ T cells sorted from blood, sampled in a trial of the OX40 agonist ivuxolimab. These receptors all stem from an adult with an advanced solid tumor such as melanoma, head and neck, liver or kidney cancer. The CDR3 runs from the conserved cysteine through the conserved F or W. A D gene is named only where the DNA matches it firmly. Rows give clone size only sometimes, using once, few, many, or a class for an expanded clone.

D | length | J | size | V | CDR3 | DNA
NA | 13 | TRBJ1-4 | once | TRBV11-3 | CAKGTSTNEKLFF | TGTGCAAAGGGAACTTCAACTAATGAAAAACTGTTTTTT
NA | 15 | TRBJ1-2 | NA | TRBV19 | CASTLLAGPSYGYTF | TGTGCCAGTACCCTTCTGGCGGGTCCCTCCTATGGCTACACCTTC
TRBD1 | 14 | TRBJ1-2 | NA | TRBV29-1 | CSVAPGQGAGGYTF | TGCAGCGTTGCCCCGGGACAGGGGGCGGGGGGCTACACCTTC
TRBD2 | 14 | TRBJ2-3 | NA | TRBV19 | CATRGTSISDTQYF | TGTGCCACCCGCGGGACTAGCATCTCAGATACGCAGTATTTT
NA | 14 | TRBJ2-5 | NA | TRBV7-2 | CASSLASGRETQYF | TGTGCCAGCAGCTTAGCGTCAGGGCGAGAGACCCAGTACTTC
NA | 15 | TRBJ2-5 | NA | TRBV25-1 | CASMKVSGDQETQYF | TGTGCCAGCATGAAGGTGTCGGGGGACCAAGAGACCCAGTACTTC
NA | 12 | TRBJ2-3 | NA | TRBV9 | CASSVSTDTQYF | TGTGCCAGCAGCGTTAGCACAGATACGCAGTATTTT
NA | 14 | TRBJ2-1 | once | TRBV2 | CADSAGNSYNEQFF | TGTGCCGACAGCGCGGGCAATTCCTACAATGAGCAGTTCTTC
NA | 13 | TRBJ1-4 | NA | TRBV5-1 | CASSALDREKLFF | TGCGCCAGCAGCGCCCTCGACAGGGAAAAACTGTTTTTT
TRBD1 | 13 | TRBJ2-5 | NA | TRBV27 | CARRQGRGETQYF | TGTGCCAGGAGACAGGGGCGGGGAGAGACCCAGTACTTC
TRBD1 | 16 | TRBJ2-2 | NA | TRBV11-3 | CASSEGGQGDTGELFF | TGTGCCAGCAGCGAGGGGGGACAGGGTGACACCGGGGAGCTGTTTTTT
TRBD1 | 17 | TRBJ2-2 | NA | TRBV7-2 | CASSKRRQGSTSGELFF | TGTGCCAGCAGCAAACGTAGACAGGGGTCAACGTCCGGGGAGCTGTTTTTT
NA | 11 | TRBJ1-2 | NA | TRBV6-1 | CATGFRSGYTF | TGTGCCACAGGGTTTAGGAGTGGCTACACCTTC
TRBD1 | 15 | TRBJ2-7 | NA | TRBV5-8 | CASSPRTGISYEQYF | TGTGCCAGCAGCCCCAGGACAGGGATATCCTACGAGCAGTACTTC
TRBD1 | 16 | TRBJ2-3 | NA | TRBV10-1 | CASSESGTGSQDTQYF | TGCGCCAGCAGTGAGTCAGGGACAGGGTCACAAGATACGCAGTATTTT
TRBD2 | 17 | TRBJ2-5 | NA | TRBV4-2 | CASSQVSSGGAQETQYF | TGTGCCAGCAGCCAAGTTAGTAGCGGGGGGGCCCAAGAGACCCAGTACTTC
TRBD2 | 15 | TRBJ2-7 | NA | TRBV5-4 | CASSTGLAGGREQYF | TGTGCCAGCAGCACCGGACTAGCGGGGGGGCGCGAGCAGTACTTC
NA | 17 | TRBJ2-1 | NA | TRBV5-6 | CASSPGTREISYNEQFF | TGTGCCAGCAGCCCCGGGACAAGGGAGATATCCTACAATGAGCAGTTCTTC
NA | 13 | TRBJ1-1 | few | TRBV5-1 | CASSSQGKTEAFF | TGCGCCAGCAGCTCACAGGGTAAGACTGAAGCTTTCTTT
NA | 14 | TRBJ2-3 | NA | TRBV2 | CASTPTPLGYTQYF | TGTGCCAGCACCCCCACACCACTTGGGTATACGCAGTATTTT
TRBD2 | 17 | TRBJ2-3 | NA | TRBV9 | CASSVRGGPPSTDTQYF | TGTGCCAGCAGCGTCCGCGGGGGTCCACCGAGCACAGATACGCAGTATTTT
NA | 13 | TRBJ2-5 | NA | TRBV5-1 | CASSLSGIETQYF | TGCGCCAGCAGCTTATCGGGGATCGAGACCCAATACTTC
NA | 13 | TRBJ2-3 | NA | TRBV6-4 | CASSDSSVSTQYF | TGTGCCAGCAGTGACTCTAGTGTCAGTACGCAGTATTTT
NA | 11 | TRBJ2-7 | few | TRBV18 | CASSESYEQYF | TGTGCCAGCTCAGAGTCCTACGAGCAGTACTTC
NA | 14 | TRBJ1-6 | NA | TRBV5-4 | CASSNPTFNSPLHF | TGTGCCAGCAGCAACCCCACATTTAATTCACCCCTCCACTTT
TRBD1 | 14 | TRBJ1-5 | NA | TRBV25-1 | CASSGTGYNQPQHF | TGTGCCAGTAGTGGGACAGGGTACAATCAGCCCCAGCATTTT
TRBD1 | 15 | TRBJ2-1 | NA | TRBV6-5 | CASSRTGAPGNEQFF | TGTGCCAGCAGCAGGACAGGGGCCCCAGGGAATGAGCAGTTCTTC
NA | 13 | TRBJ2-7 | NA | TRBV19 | CASSIEHPYEQYF | TGTGCCAGTAGTATAGAGCACCCCTACGAGCAGTACTTC
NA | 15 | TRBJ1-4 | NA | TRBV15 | CATSRDQQTNEKLFF | TGTGCCACCAGCAGAGATCAACAGACTAATGAAAAACTGTTTTTT
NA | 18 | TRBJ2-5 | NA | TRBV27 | CASSLYPPGYPPQETQYF | TGTGCCAGCAGTTTATATCCGCCAGGGTACCCCCCACAAGAGACCCAGTACTTC
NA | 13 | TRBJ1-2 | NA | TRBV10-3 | CAPPGAANYGYTF | TGTGCCCCACCGGGGGCAGCTAACTATGGCTACACCTTC
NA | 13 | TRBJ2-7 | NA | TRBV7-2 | CASSLNGRYEQYF | TGTGCCAGCAGCTTAAACGGACGCTACGAGCAGTACTTC
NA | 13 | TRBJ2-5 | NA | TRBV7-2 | CASSLFPPETQYF | TGTGCCAGCAGCTTATTCCCCCCGGAGACCCAGTACTTC
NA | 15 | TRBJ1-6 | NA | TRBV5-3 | CARRVLGGSNSPLHF | TGTGCCAGAAGGGTGTTAGGGGGGAGTAATTCACCCCTCCACTTT
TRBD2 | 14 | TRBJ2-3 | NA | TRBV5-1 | CASSLAGRTDTQYF | TGCGCCAGCAGCTTAGCGGGGCGCACAGATACGCAGTATTTT
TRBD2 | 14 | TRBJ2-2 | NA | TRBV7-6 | CASSFGGDTGELFF | TGTGCCAGCAGCTTCGGGGGGGACACCGGGGAGCTGTTTTTT
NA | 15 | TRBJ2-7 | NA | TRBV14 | CASSRGRALGYEQYF | TGTGCCAGCAGCCGAGGCCGGGCCTTAGGCTACGAGCAGTACTTC
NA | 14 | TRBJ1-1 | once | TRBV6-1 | CASSALGGGTEAFF | TGTGCCAGCAGTGCTCTAGGAGGTGGGACTGAAGCTTTCTTT
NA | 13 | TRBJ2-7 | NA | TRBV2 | CASSERQTYEQYF | TGTGCCAGCAGTGAAAGACAGACATACGAGCAGTACTTC
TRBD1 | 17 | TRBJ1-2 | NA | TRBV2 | CASTRERGQGVVTGYTF | TGTGCCAGCACCCGAGAACGAGGACAGGGGGTAGTCACTGGCTACACCTTC
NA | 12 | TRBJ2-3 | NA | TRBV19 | CASSASLNTQYF | TGTGCCAGTAGTGCCTCCTTAAATACGCAGTATTTT
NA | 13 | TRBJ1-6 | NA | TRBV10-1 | CASSVGGSSPLHF | TGCGCCAGCAGTGTTGGGGGTTCTTCACCCCTCCACTTT
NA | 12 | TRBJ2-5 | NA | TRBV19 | CASRPDRETQYF | TGTGCCAGTAGACCTGACCGAGAGACCCAGTACTTC
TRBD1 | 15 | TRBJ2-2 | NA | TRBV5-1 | CASSLRQGVTGELFF | TGCGCCAGCAGCTTAAGACAGGGTGTCACCGGGGAGCTGTTTTTT
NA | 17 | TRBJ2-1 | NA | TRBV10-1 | CANISGRHRSSYNEQFF | TGCGCCAACATTAGCGGCCGTCACCGGAGCTCCTACAATGAGCAGTTCTTC
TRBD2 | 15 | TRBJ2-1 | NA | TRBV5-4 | CASSDRTSVHNEQFF | TGTGCCAGCAGCGATCGGACTAGCGTACACAATGAGCAGTTCTTC
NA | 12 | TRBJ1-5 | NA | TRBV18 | CASSRNNQPQHF | TGTGCCAGCTCGCGGAACAATCAGCCCCAGCATTTT
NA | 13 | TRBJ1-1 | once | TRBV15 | CATSRDRGVEAFF | TGTGCCACCAGCAGAGATAGGGGGGTGGAAGCTTTCTTT
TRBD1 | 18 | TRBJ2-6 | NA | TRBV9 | CASSEQGVRLSGANVLTF | TGTGCCAGCAGCGAACAGGGGGTAAGGCTCTCTGGGGCCAACGTCCTGACTTTC
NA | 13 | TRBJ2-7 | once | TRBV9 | CASSPFGSGEQYF | TGTGCCAGCAGCCCTTTCGGGTCCGGCGAGCAGTACTTC
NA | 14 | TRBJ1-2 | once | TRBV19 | CASSPVVPNYGYTF | TGTGCCAGTAGCCCGGTGGTCCCAAACTATGGCTACACCTTC
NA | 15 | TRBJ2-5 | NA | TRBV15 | CATSRPQGTEKTQYF | TGTGCCACCAGCAGACCCCAAGGGACGGAGAAGACCCAGTACTTC
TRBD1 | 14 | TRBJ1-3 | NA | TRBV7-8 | CASSRGQAGNTIYF | TGTGCCAGCAGCAGGGGACAGGCTGGAAACACCATATATTTT
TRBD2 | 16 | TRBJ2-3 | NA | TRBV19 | CASSGDASGVSDTQYF | TGTGCCAGTAGTGGAGACGCTAGCGGGGTTTCAGATACGCAGTATTTT
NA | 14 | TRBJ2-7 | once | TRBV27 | CASSLFTGSYEQYF | TGTGCCAGCAGTTTATTTACAGGGAGCTACGAGCAGTACTTC